This T cell receptor (beta chain) appears in the sequencing data of a study of T-cell reconstitution after alpha-beta-depleted transplantation in children. Notes on the study in general: Some patients owed their high day-60 TCRbeta diversity to surviving recipient T cells and thymic progenitors. Roughly two months post-transplant, alpha-beta T cells reportedly originated from several hundred graft clones that had expanded. T cells produced anew were the main source of T-cell counts and diversity one year after transplant.

The TCRbeta library was prepared with unique molecular identifiers. TCRdb recomputed calls from the PCR reads with MiXCR, one row per CDR3 protein. The table records 330,000 or so distinct CDR3 sequences, almost 8% of them present only once. Germline V lookup: CDR1 SGHVS, CDR2 FQNEAQ. The CDR3 is 16 residues long. The V gene lost 5 bases and the J gene lost 5 bases, with 19 bases spanning the gap. In its sample, this clonotype was seen a few times. What it binds is not known. The sequence came from a female patient between 2 and 15 years old who had a stem cell transplant for Fanconi anemia, so the T cells may come from the graft donor. V usage is TRBV7-8 and J usage is TRBJ1-5, with D possibly matching TRBD1 (6 bases). This material consisted of peripheral blood, taken 360 days after TCRalphabeta/CD19-depleted stem cell transplant. The CDR3 sequence is CASSPRSGGAYQPQHF. The CDR3 DNA reads TGTGCCAGCAGCCCGCGTTCCGGGGGCGCCTATCAGCCCCAGCATTTT.